This T cell receptor (beta chain) was obtained from a study of technical replicates of blood from a few donors. The CDR3 is 15 amino acids. CDR1 and CDR2 from the germline V gene are MNHEY and SVGAGI. Trimming took 6 bases from V and 5 from J; bases not matched to a gene: 11. The method was immunoSEQ multiplex PCR; TCRdb's version includes in-frame clones alone and lacks a portion of them. The profile covers tens of thousands of clones, with 90% to 95% appearing a single time and 0.35% to 0.45% taken by the ten largest. This clonotype was sampled from a human donor in good health. The chain is built from TRBV6-5 and TRBJ2-7, with 9 bases that match TRBD1. Material for sequencing was T cells isolated from PBMCs. CDR3: CASSLTGTGLHEQYF. The CDR3 DNA reads TGTGCCAGCAGCTTAACCGGGACAGGGCTACACGAGCAGTACTTC.